This T cell receptor beta chain was recovered during a study of T cell responses to AZD1222 COVID-19 vaccine. Study-level results: The span of vaccine-associated CD4 TCRs extended across spike, with dominance at 160-218 and 743-854.

The germline V gene encodes CDR1 MGHRA and CDR2 YSYEKL. This CDR3 comprises 14 residues. V was shortened by 1 base and J by 3 bases, with 9 bases between the two germline ends. Assay: immunoSEQ multiplex PCR; the TCRdb copy retains only in-frame clones and omits some. The table records about 160,000 clones, roughly 86% of them present only once. About this clone itself: Its antigen is not known.

The sample here was peripheral blood, taken on day 0 of AZD1222 vaccination. The clonotype was recovered from an adult in good health. The V gene is TRBV4-1, the J gene TRBJ1-1, with D maybe TRBD1 (6 bases). CDR3 sequence: CASSQARGDTEAFF. As DNA, the CDR3 is TGCGCCAGCAGCCAAGCTAGGGGGGACACTGAAGCTTTCTTT.